This T cell receptor beta chain was sequenced for a study of shared clonotypes between healthy human individuals. The donors were adults (healthy and HIV-negative) with no recent acute infections or vaccinations. The donor cohort consisted entirely of Caucasian adults residing in Nashville, Tennessee. This clone was seen a single time. A read error is the likely source, as a far larger clone sits one nucleotide away. This specimen includes other DNA sequences encoding the same CDR3. Running of the assay took place at deep level. Genomic DNA of every subset was divided equally among multiple immunoSEQ plates. The data were produced by immunoSEQ multiplex PCR, yet TCRdb's version contains in-frame clones alone and is incomplete. This sample has more than 400,000 clones; over 75% occur once, and the top ten carry about 13%. The source of this sequence is a woman aged 40-49 years in good health. Some clones in this sample may be carry-over from other donors' samples. The specimen sequenced was PBMCs.

The CDR3 is CASSAGLAGVDEQYF. CDR3 bases: TGTGCCAGCAGTGCCGGACTAGCGGGAGTTGACGAGCAGTACTTC. The rearrangement links TRBV25-1 to TRBJ2-7; the match to TRBD2 covers 13 bases. Trimming took 4 bases from V and 5 from J; bases not matched to a gene: 5. CDR1 MGHDK and CDR2 SYGVNS come from the germline V gene. The CDR3 consists of 15 residues.